A single T cell receptor (beta chain) is shown here with its context. This sample is drawn from a study of blood T cell repertoires in COVID-19. Overall study: In each case, the material was cDNA or gDNA derived from T cells, B-cell-depleted T cells, or PBMCs.

Original analysis: Scientists estimated how many nucleated cells there were by amplifying reference gene primers. Profiled with immunoSEQ multiplex PCR; TCRdb holds only in-frame clones, not every one. V, J and clone size are those of that table, while D and trimming were read from the DNA. Of 190,000 or so clones in the sample, approximately 87% were seen once. The sequenced material came from peripheral blood. The clonotype originates from a woman between 18 and 29 years old who had recovered from COVID-19.

CDR3 region: CATSKDHHQPQHF. CDR3 bases: TGTGCCACCAGCAAAGACCATCATCAGCCCCAGCATTTT. The chain recombines TRBV15 with TRBJ1-5; D not resolved. The CDR3 spans 13 residues. Deletions cut 4 bases from V and 5 bases from J, with 9 bases between. CDR1 is LNHNV and CDR2 is YYDKDF in the germline V gene (reference sequence). Looking up the rest from reference TRBV15 and TRBJ1-5 gives the full variable domain: DAMVIQNPRYQVTQFGKPVTLSCSQTLNHNVMYWYQQKSSQAPKLLFHYYDKDFNNEADTPDNFQSRRPNTSFCFLDIRSPGLGDTAMYLCATSKDHHQPQHFGDGTRLSIL.